This T cell receptor beta chain stems from a study of OX40 agonist ivuxolimab in advanced cancers. Here immunoSEQ multiplex PCR was the method, and the copy in TCRdb shows in-frame clones only, minus some. Seen here are about 55,000 clones, over 70% observed once, and the top ten hold 4.4%. Concerning this clone itself: Its antigen is currently unknown.

Study results and limitations: On average, CD8+ T cells showed a greater number of expanded clones than CD4+.

Trimming took 2 bases from V and 9 from J, leaving 17 bases between them. This CDR3 region has 14 residues. Looked up from germline, CDR1 is SQVTM and CDR2 is ANQGSEA. This TCR was sampled from an adult with an advanced solid tumor such as melanoma, head and neck, liver or kidney cancer. The material was CD4+ or CD8+ T cells sorted from blood, obtained in a trial of the OX40 agonist ivuxolimab. The V and J genes are TRBV29-1 and TRBJ2-1; D possibly corresponds to TRBD2 (8 bases). The CDR3 protein is CSVEKGLGGLEQFF. The CDR3 bases are TGCAGCGTTGAAAAGGGACTAGGGGGCCTTGAGCAGTTCTTC.